What follows are 5 T cell receptor beta chains derived from one specimen sequenced in a study of early T cells in non-severe SARS-CoV-2 infection (dated by TCRdb to the early 2020s). Receptors were amplified or captured by 5' RACE. Instrument on record: NextSeq 500. The raw public reads went through TCRdb reprocessing: fastp at Q25, MiXCR clone calling, in-frame beta chains kept. Each entry merges the rows of one CDR3 protein and shows their most common DNA and genes. In this sample the table shows more than 70,000 distinct CDR3 sequences, around 11% of which occur a single time. About 11% of the sample belongs to the ten largest clones. The sequences come from whole blood, collected at baseline. Receptors originate from an adult who was a healthcare worker with PCR-confirmed SARS-CoV-2 infection or an uninfected control (not recorded which).

There are a few counts of this clonotype. The chain carries TRBV7-2 and TRBJ1-5; 9 positions match TRBD1. There are 14 residues in the CDR3. Germline-derived CDR1 and CDR2 are SGHTA and FQGNSA. With 5 bases clipped from V and 7 bases from J, the junction kept 6 bases outside the gene matches. CDR3 nucleotide sequence: TGTGCCAGCAGCAAGGGGGGACAGGGCCAGCCCCAGCATTTT. It codes for CASSKGGQGQPQHF.

This clonotype was counted only a few times. The chain couples TRBV28 to TRBJ1-5, with TRBD1 identical over 10 bases. This CDR3 comprises 18 residues. The germline V gene has CDR1 MDHEN and CDR2 SYDVKM. V shed 4 bases, J shed 5 bases, and the junction held 14 bases outside the gene matches. The CDR3 DNA is TGTGCCAGCAGTTCCTATACCTCCGGGACAGGGGTCGATCAGCCCCAGCATTTT. Amino acids: CASSSYTSGTGVDQPQHF.

This clonotype has more than one count but fewer than ten. The rearrangement uses TRBV6-1 and TRBJ1-4; 7 nucleotides line up with TRBD1. CDR1 and CDR2 from the germline V gene are MNHNS and SASEGT. The CDR3 is made up of 16 amino acids. The ends lost 6 bases at V and 0 bases at J; junction bases unmatched: 7. The CDR3 DNA is TGTGCCAGCAGGGGAGGGACAGTCGCAACTAATGAAAAACTGTTTTTT. Its translation: CASRGGTVATNEKLFF.

DNA of the CDR3: TGTGCCAGCAGCACAGGAGGGACAGGGAACTTGCTCACTGAAGCTTTCTTT. Encoded protein: CASSTGGTGNLLTEAFF. The chain joins TRBV7-8 to TRBJ1-1; the match to TRBD1 covers 9 bases. Germline V gives CDR1 SGHVS, CDR2 FQNEAQ. The junction had 14 bases not matched to a gene; V was cut back by 5 bases and J by 4 bases. This CDR3 comprises 17 residues. The full variable domain, rest sourced from reference TRBV7-8 and TRBJ1-1, is GAGVSQSPRYKVAKRGQDVALRCDPISGHVSLFWYQQALGQGPEFLTYFQNEAQLDKSGLPSDRFFAERPEGSVSTLKIQRTQQEDSAVYLCASSTGGTGNLLTEAFFGQGTRLTVV.

V is TRBV29-1 and J is TRBJ2-7; D uncertain. CDR1 SQVTM and CDR2 ANQGSEA come from the germline V gene. The CDR3 consists of 12 residues. Trimming stripped 5 bases from V and 2 bases from J, with 10 bases between. CDR3 residues: CSVQEQTYEQYF. The CDR3 region has the DNA TGCAGCGTTCAGGAACAGACCTACGAGCAGTACTTC.